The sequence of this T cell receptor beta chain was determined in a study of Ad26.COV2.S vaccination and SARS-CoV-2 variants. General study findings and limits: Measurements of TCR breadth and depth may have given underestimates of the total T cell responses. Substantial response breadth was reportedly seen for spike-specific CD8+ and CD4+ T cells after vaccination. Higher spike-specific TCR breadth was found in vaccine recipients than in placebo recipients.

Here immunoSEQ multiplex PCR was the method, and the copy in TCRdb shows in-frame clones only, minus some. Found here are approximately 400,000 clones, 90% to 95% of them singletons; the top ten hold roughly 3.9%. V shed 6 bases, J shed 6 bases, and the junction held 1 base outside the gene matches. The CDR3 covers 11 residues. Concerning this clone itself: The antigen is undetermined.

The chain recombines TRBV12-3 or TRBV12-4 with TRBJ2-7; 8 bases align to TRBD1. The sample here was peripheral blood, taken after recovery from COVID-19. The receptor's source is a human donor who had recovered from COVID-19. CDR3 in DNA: TGTGCCAGCAGGACAGGGGTCGAGCAGTACTTC. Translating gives CASRTGVEQYF.